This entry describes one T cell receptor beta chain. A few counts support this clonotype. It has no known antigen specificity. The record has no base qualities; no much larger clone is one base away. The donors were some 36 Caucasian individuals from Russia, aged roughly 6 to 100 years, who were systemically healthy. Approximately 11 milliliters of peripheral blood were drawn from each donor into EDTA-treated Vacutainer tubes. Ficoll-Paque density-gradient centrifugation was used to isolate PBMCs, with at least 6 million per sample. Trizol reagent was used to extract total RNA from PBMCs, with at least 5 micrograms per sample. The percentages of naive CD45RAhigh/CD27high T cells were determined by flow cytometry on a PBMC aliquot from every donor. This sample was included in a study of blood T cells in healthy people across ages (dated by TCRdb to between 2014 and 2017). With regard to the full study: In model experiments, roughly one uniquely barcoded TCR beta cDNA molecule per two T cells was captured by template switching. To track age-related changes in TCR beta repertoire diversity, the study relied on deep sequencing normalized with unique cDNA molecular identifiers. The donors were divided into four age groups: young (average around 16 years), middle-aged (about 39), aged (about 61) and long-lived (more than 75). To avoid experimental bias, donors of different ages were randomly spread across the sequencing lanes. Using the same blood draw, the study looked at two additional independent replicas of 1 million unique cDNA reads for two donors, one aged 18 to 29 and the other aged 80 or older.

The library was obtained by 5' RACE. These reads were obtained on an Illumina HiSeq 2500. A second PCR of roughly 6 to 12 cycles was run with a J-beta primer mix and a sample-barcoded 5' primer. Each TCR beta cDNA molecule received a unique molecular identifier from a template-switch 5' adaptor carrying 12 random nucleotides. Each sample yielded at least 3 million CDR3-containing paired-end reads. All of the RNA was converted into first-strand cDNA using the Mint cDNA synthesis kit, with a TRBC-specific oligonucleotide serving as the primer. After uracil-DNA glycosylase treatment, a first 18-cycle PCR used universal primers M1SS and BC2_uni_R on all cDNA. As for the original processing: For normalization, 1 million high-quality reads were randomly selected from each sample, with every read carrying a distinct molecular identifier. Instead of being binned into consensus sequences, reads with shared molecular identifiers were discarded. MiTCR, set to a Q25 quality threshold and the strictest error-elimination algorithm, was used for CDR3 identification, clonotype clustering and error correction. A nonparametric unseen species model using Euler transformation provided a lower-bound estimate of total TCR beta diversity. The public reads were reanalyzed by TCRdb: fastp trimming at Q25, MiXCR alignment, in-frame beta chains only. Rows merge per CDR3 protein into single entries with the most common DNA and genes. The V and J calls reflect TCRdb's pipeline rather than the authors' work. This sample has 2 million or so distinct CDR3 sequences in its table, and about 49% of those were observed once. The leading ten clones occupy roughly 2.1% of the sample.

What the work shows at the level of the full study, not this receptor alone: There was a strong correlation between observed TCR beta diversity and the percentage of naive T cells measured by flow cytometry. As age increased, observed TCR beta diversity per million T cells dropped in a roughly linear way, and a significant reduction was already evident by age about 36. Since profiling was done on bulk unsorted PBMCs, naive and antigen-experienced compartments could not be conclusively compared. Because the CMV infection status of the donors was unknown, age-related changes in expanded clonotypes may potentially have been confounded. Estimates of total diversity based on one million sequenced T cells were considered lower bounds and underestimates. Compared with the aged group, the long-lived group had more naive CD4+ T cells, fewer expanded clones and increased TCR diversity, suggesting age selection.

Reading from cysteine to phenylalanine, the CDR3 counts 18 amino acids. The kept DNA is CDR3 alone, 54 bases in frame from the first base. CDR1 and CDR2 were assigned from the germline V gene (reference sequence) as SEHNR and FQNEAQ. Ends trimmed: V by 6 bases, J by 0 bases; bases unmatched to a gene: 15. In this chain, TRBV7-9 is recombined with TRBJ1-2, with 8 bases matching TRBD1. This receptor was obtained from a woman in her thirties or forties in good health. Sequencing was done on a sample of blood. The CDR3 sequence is CASSRSIGTGLTNYGYTF. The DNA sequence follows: TGTGCCAGCAGTAGAAGTATCGGGACAGGACTTACTAACTATGGCTACACCTTC.